This TCR beta chain was retrieved from a study of cytomegalovirus exposure and HLA in healthy donors. This PCR relied on a set of 60 Vbeta primers and 13 Jbeta primers. Method: immunoSEQ multiplex PCR; TCRdb's copy keeps in-frame clones and lacks some. The sample lists about 99,000 clones; about 80% were seen once. CDR3 length equals 12 residues. In germline, CDR1 is MNHNY, CDR2 SVGAGI (reference sequence). Trimming pared 6 bases from V and 7 bases from J, leaving 12 bases between. The sequence was collected from a man in his forties in good health and CMV-seronegative. The chain is built from TRBV6-6 and TRBJ1-1; the D gene is possibly TRBD1 (5 bases). The sequencing input was PBMCs. CDR3 residues: CASSSTGFEAFF. The CDR3 nucleotides read TGTGCCAGCAGCTCTACAGGATTTGAAGCTTTCTTT.